This T cell receptor (beta chain) was observed in a study of esophageal squamous cell carcinoma under preoperative chemotherapy. Time point reported: after preoperative PTX-NDP chemotherapy. TCRdb reprocessed the PCR reads via MiXCR and lists one record per CDR3 protein. The data contain roughly 20,000 distinct CDR3 sequences, about 43% of them singletons. The sample holds many counts of this clonotype. V was cut by 2 bases and J by 11 bases, with 13 bases left in between. The CDR3 runs 13 residues. This sequence was found in a human donor with esophageal squamous cell carcinoma. The donor label of this sample is uncertain. This specimen was acquired from a patient given preoperative chemotherapy. The J gene is TRBJ2-1, the V gene TRBV12-3 or TRBV12-4; no clear D. The CDR3 is CASSLYYRPKQFF. The CDR3 DNA follows: TGTGCCAGCAGTTTATATTATCGACCTAAGCAGTTCTTC.